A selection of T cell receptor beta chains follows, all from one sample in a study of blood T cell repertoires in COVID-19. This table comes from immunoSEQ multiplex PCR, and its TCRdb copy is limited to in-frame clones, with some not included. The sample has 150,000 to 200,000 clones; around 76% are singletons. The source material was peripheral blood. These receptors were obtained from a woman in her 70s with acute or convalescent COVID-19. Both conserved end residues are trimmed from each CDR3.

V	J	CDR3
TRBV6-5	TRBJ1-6	AIRKTGPYSPLH
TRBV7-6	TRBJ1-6	ASSLTGGGGGNSPLH
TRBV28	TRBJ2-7	ASSSPGTGTPYEQY
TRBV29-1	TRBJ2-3	SATGLAATDTQY
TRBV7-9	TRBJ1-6	ASSATGGTPNSPLH
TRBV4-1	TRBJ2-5	ASSPTSVETQY
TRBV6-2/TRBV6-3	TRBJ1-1	ASSYGARGTEAF
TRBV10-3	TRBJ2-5	AISESATGEGETQY
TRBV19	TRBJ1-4	ASSTGQGMGVYEKLF
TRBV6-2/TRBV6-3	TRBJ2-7	ASSFGLARSSYEQY
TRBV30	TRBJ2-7	AWGRGNYYEQY
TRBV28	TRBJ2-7	ASSPDRPPIYEQY
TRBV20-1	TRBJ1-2	SGQGYYGYT
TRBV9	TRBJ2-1	ASSVLAGGNYNEQF
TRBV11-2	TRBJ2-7	ASSFGVEQY
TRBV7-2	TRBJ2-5	ASSLNGGMETQY
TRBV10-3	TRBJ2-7	AISESKQAVHEQY
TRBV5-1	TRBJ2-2	ASSFEYTGELF
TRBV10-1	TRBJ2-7	ALGGVYEQY
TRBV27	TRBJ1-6	ASSLLPTGGNSPLH
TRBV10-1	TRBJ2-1	ASSTTSGGYREQF
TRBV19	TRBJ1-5	ASSIEGTGGSQPQH
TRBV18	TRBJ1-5	ASSSGTGNQPQH
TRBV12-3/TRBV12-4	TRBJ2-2	ASSFLSGELF
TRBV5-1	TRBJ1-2	ASSSWTGGNYGYT
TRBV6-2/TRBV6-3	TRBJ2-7	ASSYLGHAYEQY
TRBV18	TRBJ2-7	ASSMDSPPAYEQY
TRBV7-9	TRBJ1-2	ASSLLRQTSYGYT
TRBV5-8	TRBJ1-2	ASSFLDRNYGYT
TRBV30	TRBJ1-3	AWRPGGAPGNTIY
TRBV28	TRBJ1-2	ASTQSTGPYGYT
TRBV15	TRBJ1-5	ATSRDRGLRSNQPQH
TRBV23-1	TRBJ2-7	ASSQPKGVGTGLSEQY
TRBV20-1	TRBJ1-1	SASPTGSMNTEAF
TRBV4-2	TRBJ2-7	ASSQELGRQGAYEQY